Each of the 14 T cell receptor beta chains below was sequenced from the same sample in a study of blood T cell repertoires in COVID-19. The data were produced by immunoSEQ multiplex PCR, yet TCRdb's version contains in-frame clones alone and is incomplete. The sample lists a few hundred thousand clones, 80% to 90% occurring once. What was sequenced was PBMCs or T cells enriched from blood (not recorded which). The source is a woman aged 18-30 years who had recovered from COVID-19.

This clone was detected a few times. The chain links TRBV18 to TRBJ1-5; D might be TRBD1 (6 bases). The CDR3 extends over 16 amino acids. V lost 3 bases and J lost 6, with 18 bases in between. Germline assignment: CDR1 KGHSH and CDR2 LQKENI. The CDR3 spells CASSPSAVGAGQPQHF. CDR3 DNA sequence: TGTGCCAGCTCACCCTCGGCCGTGGGGGCAGGTCAGCCCCAGCATTTT.

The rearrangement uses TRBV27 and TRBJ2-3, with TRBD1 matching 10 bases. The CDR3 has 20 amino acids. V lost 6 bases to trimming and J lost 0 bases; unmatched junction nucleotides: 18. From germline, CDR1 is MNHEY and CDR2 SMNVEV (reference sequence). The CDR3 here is CASRIGQGVFRGTSTDTQYF. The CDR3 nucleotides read TGTGCCAGCAGAATAGGACAGGGGGTGTTTCGCGGGACTAGCACAGATACGCAGTATTTT.

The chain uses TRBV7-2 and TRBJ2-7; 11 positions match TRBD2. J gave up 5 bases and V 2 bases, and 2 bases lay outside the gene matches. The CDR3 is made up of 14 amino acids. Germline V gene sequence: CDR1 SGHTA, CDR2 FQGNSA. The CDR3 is CASSLRLAGNEQYF. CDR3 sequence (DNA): TGTGCCAGCAGCTTACGACTAGCGGGGAACGAGCAGTACTTC.

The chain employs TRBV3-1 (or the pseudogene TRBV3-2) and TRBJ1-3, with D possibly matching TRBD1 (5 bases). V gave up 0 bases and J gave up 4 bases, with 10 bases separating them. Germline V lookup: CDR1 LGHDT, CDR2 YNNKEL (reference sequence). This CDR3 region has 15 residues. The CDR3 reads CASSQEDNKGNTIYF. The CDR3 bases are TGTGCCAGCAGCCAAGAGGACAACAAAGGAAACACCATATATTTT.

CDR3 DNA sequence: TGTGCCAGCAGATTCTACGGGGGGCCCCTAAATACGCAGTATTTT. Its translation: CASRFYGGPLNTQYF. The chain carries TRBV6-5 and TRBJ2-3; D perhaps matches TRBD2 (7 bases). This CDR3 has 15 amino acids. Trimming removed 6 bases from V and 7 bases from J, with 20 bases in between. Per the germline V gene, CDR1 is MNHEY and CDR2 is SVGAGI.

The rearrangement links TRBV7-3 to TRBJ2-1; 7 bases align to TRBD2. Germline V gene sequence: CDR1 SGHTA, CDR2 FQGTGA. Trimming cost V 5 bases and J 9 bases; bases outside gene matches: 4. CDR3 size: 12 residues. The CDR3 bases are TGTGCCAGCAGCCGGGACTATGGTGAGCAGTTCTTC. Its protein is CASSRDYGEQFF.

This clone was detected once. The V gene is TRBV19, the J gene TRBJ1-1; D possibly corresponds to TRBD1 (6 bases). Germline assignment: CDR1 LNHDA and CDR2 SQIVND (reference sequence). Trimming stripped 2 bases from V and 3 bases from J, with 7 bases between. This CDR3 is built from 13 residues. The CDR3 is CASSISGDTEAFF. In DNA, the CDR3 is TGTGCCAGTAGTATATCAGGGGACACTGAAGCTTTCTTT.

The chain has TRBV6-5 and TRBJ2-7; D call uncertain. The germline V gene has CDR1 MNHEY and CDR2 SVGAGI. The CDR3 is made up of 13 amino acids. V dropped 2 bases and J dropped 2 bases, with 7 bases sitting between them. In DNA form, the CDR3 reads TGTGCCAGCAGTTACAACTCTGCCTACGAGCAGTACTTC. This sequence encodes CASSYNSAYEQYF.

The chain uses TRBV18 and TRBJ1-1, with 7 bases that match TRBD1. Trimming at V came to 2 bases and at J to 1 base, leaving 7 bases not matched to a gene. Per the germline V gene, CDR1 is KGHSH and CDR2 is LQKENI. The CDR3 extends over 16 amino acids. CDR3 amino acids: CASSPRQGGSNTEAFF. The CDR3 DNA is TGTGCCAGCTCACCAAGACAGGGCGGATCGAACACTGAAGCTTTCTTT.

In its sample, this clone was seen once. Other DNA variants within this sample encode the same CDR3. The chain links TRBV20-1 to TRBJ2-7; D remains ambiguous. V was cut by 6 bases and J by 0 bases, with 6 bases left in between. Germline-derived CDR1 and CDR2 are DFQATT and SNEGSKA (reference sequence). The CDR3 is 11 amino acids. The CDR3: CSAADSYEQYF. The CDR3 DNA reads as TGCAGTGCCGCGGACTCCTACGAGCAGTACTTC.

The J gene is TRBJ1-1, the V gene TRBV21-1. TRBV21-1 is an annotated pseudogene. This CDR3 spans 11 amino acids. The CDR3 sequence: CASSFNNRAFF. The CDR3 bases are TGTGCCAGCAGCTTCAATAATAGAGCTTTCTTT.

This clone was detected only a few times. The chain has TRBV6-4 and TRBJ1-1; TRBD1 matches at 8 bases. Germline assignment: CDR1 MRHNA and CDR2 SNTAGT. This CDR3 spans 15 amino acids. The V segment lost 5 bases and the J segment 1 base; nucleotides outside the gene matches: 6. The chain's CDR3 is CASSFTGTGNTEAFF. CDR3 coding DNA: TGTGCCAGCAGTTTCACCGGGACAGGGAACACTGAAGCTTTCTTT.

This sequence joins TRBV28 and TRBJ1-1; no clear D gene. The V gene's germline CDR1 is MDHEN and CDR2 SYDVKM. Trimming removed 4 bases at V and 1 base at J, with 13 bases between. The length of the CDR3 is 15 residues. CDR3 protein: CASSSDWKRNTEAFF. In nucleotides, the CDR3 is TGTGCCAGCAGTTCCGACTGGAAACGGAACACTGAAGCTTTCTTT.

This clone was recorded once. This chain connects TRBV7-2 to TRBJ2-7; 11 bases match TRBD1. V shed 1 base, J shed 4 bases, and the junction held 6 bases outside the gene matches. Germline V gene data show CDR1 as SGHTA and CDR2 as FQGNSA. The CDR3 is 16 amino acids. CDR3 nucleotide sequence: TGTGCCAGCAGCTTAGATTATGGGACAGGGGGTTACGAGCAGTACTTC. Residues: CASSLDYGTGGYEQYF.